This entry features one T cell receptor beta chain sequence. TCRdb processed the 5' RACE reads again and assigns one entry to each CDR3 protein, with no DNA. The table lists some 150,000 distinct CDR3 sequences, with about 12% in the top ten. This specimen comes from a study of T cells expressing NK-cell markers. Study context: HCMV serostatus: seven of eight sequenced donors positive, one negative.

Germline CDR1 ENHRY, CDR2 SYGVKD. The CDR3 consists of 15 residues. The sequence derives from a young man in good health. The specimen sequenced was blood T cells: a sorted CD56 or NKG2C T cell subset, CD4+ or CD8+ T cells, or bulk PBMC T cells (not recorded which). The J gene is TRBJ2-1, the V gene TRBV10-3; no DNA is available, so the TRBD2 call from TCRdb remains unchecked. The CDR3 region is CAISEKAGTYNEQFF.